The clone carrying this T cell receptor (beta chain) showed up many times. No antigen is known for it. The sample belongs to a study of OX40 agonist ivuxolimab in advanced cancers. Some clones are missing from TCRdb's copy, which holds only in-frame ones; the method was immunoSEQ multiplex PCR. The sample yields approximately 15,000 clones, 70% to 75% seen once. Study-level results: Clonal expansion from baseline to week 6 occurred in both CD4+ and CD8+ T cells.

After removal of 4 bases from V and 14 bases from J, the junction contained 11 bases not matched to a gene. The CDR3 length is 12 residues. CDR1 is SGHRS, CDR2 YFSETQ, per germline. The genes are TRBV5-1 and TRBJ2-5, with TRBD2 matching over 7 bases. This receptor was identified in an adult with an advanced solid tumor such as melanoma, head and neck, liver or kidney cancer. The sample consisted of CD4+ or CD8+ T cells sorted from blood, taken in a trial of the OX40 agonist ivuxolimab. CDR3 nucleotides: TGCGCCAGCAGCGTCGCGGGAGCCCTCCCATACTTC. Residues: CASSVAGALPYF. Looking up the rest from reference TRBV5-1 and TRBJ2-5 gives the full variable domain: KAGVTQTPRYLIKTRGQQVTLSCSPISGHRSVSWYQQTPGQGLQFLFEYFSETQRNKGNFPGRFSGRQFSNSRSEMNVSTLELGDSALYLCASSVAGALPYFGPGTRLLVL.